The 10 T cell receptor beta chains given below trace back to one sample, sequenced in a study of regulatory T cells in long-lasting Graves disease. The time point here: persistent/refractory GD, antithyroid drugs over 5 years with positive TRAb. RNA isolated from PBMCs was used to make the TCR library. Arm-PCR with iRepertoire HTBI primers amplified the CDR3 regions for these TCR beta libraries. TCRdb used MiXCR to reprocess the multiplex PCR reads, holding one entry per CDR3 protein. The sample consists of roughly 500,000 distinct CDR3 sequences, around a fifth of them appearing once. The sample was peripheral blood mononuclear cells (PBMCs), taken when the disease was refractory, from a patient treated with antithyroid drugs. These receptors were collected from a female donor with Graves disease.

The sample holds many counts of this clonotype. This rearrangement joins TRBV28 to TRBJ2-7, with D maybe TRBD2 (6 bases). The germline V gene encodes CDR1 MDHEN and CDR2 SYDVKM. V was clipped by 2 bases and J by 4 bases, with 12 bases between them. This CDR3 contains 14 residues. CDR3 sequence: CASSLPGLLYEQYF. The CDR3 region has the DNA TGTGCCAGCAGTTTACCGGGACTCCTTTACGAGCAGTACTTC.

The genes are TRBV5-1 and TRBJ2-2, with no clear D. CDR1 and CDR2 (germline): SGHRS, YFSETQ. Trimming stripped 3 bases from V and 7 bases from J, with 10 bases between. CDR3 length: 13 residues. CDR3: CASSWTSGGELFF. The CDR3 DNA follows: TGCGCCAGCAGCTGGACGTCGGGCGGGGAGCTGTTTTTT.

The CDR3: CASSVGQGANQPQHF. The CDR3 nucleotides read TGTGCCAGCAGCGTTGGACAGGGGGCGAATCAGCCCCAGCATTTT. V is TRBV9 and J is TRBJ1-5, with 11 bases aligning to TRBD1. This CDR3 is 15 amino acids long. Losses at the gene ends were 2 bases for V and 4 bases for J; bases not matched to a gene: 2. Germline V gene sequence: CDR1 SGDLS, CDR2 YYNGEE.

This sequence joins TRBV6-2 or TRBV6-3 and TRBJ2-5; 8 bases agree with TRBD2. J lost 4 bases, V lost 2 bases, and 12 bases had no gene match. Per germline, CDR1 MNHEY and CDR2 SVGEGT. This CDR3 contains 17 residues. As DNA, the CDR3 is TGTGCCAGCAGTTACCGTTATAACGGGGGGGTGTCAGAGACCCAGTACTTC. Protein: CASSYRYNGGVSETQYF.

CDR3 in amino acids: CSASALAGGAYEQYF. CDR3 DNA: TGCAGTGCCAGTGCTCTAGCGGGGGGGGCCTACGAGCAGTACTTC. This rearrangement joins TRBV20-1 to TRBJ2-7; 12 nucleotides agree with TRBD2. The V gene's germline CDR1 is DFQATT and CDR2 SNEGSKA (reference sequence). V lost 6 bases to trimming and J lost 2 bases; unmatched junction nucleotides: 8. The CDR3 contains 15 residues.

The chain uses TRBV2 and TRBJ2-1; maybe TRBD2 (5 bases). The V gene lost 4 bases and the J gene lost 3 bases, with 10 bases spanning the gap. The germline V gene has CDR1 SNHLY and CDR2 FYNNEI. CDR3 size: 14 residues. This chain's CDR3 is CASSGPGIYNEQFF. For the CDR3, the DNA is TGTGCCAGCAGTGGTCCGGGGATCTACAATGAGCAGTTCTTC.

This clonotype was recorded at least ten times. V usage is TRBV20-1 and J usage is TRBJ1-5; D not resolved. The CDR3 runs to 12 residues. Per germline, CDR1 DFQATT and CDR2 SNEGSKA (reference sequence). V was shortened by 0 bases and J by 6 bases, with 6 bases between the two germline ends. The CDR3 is CSAREGIQPQHF. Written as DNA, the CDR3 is TGCAGTGCTAGAGAGGGAATTCAGCCCCAGCATTTT.

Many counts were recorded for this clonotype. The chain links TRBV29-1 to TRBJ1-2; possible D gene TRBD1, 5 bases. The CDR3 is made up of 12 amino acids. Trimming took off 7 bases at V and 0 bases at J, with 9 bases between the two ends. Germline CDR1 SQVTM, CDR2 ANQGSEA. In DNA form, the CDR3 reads TGCAGCGGCAAACAGGCTAACTATGGCTACACCTTC. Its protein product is CSGKQANYGYTF.

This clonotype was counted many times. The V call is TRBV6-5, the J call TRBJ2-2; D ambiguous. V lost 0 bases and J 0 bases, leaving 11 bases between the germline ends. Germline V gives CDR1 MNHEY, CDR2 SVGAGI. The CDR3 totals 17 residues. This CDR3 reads CASSYSEVGPNTGELFF. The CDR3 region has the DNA TGTGCCAGCAGTTACTCCGAGGTAGGACCGAACACCGGGGAGCTGTTTTTT.

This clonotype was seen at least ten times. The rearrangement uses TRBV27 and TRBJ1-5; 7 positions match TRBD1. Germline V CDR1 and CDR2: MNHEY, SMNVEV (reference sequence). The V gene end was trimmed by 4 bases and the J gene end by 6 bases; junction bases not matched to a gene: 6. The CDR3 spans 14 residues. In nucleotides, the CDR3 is TGTGCCAGCAGTTGGGACAGTGAGGGTCAGCCCCAGCATTTT. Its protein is CASSWDSEGQPQHF.